A selection of T cell receptor beta chains follows, all from one sample in a study of Ad26.COV2.S vaccination and SARS-CoV-2 variants. Generated by immunoSEQ multiplex PCR, the TCRdb table keeps only in-frame clones and is missing some. The sample includes some 45,000 clones, approximately 83% of them seen just once. Specimen: peripheral blood, collected after recovery from COVID-19. These receptors originate from a human donor who had recovered from COVID-19. Both conserved end residues are part of each CDR3. The order of the fields is CDR3 DNA, CDR3 protein, V gene, clone size, D gene, J gene. A D gene is named only where the DNA matches it firmly. Expanded clones get a size class; other rows say once, few or many, or leave the size out.

DNA: TGTGCCTGGATCTTGGGACAAGTGAACACTGAAGCTTTCTTT
CDR3: CAWILGQVNTEAFF
V: TRBV30
size: .
D: .
J: TRBJ1-1

DNA: TGTGCCAGCAGTAAGTCTGAGGGACATGGCTACACCTTC
CDR3: CASSKSEGHGYTF
V: TRBV6-5
size: .
D: .
J: TRBJ1-2

DNA: TGTGCCAGCAGCTCCCTACGAGACACTAACTATGGCTACACCTTC
CDR3: CASSSLRDTNYGYTF
V: TRBV5-4
size: .
D: .
J: TRBJ1-2

DNA: TGTGCCAGCAGTTACTCCCTAGGGAGGACCTACGAGCAGTACTTC
CDR3: CASSYSLGRTYEQYF
V: TRBV6-5
size: .
D: .
J: TRBJ2-7

DNA: TGTGCCAGCAGTTTAGTTCGCGATACGCAGTATTTT
CDR3: CASSLVRDTQYF
V: TRBV12-3/TRBV12-4
size: .
D: .
J: TRBJ2-3

DNA: TGTGCCAGCAGCGCAATGGGTAGTGAGCAGTTCTTC
CDR3: CASSAMGSEQFF
V: TRBV3-1/TRBV3-2
size: .
D: .
J: TRBJ2-1

DNA: TGTGCCAGCAGGTTACTAGCGGGAGGGTACAATGAGCAGTTCTTC
CDR3: CASRLLAGGYNEQFF
V: TRBV11-2
size: .
D: TRBD2
J: TRBJ2-1

DNA: TGTGCCAGCAGCAGGGGACACGGGCTTGATCAGCCCCAGCATTTT
CDR3: CASSRGHGLDQPQHF
V: TRBV5-5
size: .
D: .
J: TRBJ1-5

DNA: TGTGCCAGCAGCCCCCCCTACCGCTTCGGAGAAAAACTGTTTTTT
CDR3: CASSPPYRFGEKLFF
V: TRBV7-9
size: .
D: .
J: TRBJ1-4

DNA: TGCGCCAGCAGTGAGTCGGTGGCGCCGGCTTTCTTT
CDR3: CASSESVAPAFF
V: TRBV10-1
size: .
D: .
J: TRBJ1-1

DNA: TGCGCCAGCAGCTTGTCCCAGGGAGTCAATGAGCAGTTCTTC
CDR3: CASSLSQGVNEQFF
V: TRBV5-1
size: .
D: .
J: TRBJ2-1

DNA: TGTGCCAGTAGTATGGGACAGCAAGTAGCCAAAAACATTCAGTACTTC
CDR3: CASSMGQQVAKNIQYF
V: TRBV19
size: once
D: TRBD1
J: TRBJ2-4

DNA: TGTGCCAGCAGTGAAGGTCTGTCCCTGTTT
CDR3: CASSEGLSLF
V: TRBV6-1
size: .
D: .
J: TRBJ1-1

DNA: TGCGCCAGCAGCTTGGCACAGGAGGGTACGCAGTATTTT
CDR3: CASSLAQEGTQYF
V: TRBV5-1
size: .
D: .
J: TRBJ2-3